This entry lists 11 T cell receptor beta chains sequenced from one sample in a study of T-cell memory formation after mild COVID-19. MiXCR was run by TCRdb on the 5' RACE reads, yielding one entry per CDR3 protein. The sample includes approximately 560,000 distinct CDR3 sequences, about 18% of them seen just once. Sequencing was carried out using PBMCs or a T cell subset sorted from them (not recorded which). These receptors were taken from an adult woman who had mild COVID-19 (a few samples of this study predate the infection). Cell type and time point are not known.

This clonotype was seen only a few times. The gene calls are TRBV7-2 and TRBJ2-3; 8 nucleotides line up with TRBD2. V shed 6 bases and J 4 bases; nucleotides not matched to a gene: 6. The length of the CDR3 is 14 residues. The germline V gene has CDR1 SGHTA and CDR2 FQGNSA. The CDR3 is CASSIGGRSDTQYF. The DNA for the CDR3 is TGTGCCAGCAGTATAGGCGGGAGGTCAGATACGCAGTATTTT.

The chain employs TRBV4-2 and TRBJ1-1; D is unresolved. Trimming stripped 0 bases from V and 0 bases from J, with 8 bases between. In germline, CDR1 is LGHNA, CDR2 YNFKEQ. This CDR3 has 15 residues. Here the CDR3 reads CASSQDGRMNTEAFF. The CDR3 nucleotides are TGTGCCAGCAGCCAAGATGGACGGATGAACACTGAAGCTTTCTTT.

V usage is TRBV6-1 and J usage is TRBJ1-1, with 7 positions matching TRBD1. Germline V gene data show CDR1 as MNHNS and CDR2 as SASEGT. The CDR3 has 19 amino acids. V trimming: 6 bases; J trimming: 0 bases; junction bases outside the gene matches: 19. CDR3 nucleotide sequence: TGTGCCAGCAGCACCGAGGCGCCGGGACAGATTCGGATGAACACTGAAGCTTTCTTT. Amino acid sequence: CASSTEAPGQIRMNTEAFF.

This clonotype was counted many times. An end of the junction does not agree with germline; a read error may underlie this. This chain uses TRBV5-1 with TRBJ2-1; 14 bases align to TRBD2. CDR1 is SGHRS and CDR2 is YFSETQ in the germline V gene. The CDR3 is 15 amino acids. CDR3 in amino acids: CASSSGLAGGNEQFF. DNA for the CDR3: TGTGCCAGCAGCTCCGGACTAGCGGGAGGCAATGAGCAGTTCTTC. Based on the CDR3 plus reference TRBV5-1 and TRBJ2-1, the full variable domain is KAGVTQTPRYLIKTRGQQVTLSCSPISGHRSVSWYQQTPGQGLQFLFEYFSETQRNKGNFPGRFSGRQFSNSRSEMNVSTLELGDSALYLCASSSGLAGGNEQFFGPGTRLTVL.

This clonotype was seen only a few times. This CDR3 is CASSHLTRGAQETQYF. In nucleotides, the CDR3 is TGCGCCAGCAGCCACCTTACGAGGGGTGCGCAAGAGACCCAGTACTTC. This rearrangement joins TRBV4-1 to TRBJ2-5; D possibly matches TRBD1 or TRBD2 (5 bases each). Germline CDR1 and CDR2: MGHRA and YSYEKL. V gave up 3 bases and J gave up 2 bases, with 16 bases separating them. The CDR3 contains 16 residues.

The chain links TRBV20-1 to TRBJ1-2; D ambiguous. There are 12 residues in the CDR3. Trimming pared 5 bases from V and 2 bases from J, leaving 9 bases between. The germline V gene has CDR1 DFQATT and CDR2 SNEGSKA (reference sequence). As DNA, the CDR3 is TGCAGTGCTCGGACTGAGAACTATGGCTACACCTTC. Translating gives CSARTENYGYTF.

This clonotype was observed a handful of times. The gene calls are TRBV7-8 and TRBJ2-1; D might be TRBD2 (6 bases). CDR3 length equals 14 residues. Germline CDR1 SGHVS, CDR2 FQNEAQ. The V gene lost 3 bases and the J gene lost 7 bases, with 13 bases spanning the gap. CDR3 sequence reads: CASSLEGLGNEQFF. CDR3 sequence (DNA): TGTGCCAGCAGCTTGGAGGGGCTTGGGAATGAGCAGTTCTTC. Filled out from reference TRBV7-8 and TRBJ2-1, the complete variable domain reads GAGVSQSPRYKVAKRGQDVALRCDPISGHVSLFWYQQALGQGPEFLTYFQNEAQLDKSGLPSDRFFAERPEGSVSTLKIQRTQQEDSAVYLCASSLEGLGNEQFFGPGTRLTVL.

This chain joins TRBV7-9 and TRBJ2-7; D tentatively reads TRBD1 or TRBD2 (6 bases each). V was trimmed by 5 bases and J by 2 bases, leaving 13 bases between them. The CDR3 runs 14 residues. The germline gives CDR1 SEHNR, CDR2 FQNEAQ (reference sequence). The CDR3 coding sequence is TGTGCCAGCAGCGGCCGGGGGCTTACCTACGAGCAGTACTTC. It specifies CASSGRGLTYEQYF.

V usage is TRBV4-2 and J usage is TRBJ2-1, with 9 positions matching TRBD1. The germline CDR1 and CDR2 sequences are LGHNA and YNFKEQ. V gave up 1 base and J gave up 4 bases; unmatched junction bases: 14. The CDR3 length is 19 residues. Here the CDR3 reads CASSQVASGQGLTYNEQFF. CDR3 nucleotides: TGTGCCAGCAGCCAAGTTGCTTCGGGACAGGGACTTACATACAATGAGCAGTTCTTC.

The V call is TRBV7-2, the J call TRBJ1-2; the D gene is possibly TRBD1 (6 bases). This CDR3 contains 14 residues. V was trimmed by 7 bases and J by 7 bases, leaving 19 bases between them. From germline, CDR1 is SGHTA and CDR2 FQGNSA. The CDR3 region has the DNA TGTGCCAGCACCCCGGACAGCCCGGGACCTGGCTACACCTTC. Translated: CASTPDSPGPGYTF.

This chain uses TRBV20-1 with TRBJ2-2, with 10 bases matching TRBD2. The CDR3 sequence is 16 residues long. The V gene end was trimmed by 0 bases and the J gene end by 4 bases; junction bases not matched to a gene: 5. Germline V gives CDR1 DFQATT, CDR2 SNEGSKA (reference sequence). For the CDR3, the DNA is TGCAGTGCTAGAGACTTAGCGGGGGGACCCACCGGGGAGCTGTTTTTT. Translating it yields CSARDLAGGPTGELFF.